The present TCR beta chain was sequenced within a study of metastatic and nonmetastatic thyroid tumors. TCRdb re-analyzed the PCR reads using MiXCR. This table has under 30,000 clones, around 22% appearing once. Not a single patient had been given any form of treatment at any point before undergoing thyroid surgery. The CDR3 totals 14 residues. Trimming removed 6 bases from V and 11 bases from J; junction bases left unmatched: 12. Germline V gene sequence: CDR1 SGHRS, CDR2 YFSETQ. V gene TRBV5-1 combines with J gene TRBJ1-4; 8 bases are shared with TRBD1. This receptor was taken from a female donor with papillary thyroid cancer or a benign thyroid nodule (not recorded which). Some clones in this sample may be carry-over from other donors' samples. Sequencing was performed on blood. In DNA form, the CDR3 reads TGCGCCAGCATCGACGGACAGGGCGGTGAGAAACTGTTTTTT. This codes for CASIDGQGGEKLFF.